This T cell receptor beta chain was sequenced during a study of T cells in Graves' hyperthyroidism and ophthalmopathy. General study findings and limits: Blood also showed most of the thyroid clonotypes that were expanded above 0.001. Ophthalmopathy was separated from stable hyperthyroidism by a 13 V-J model.

RNA transcripts were the template for amplifying TCR beta CDR3 regions. Initially, a first-round RT-PCR of the TCR CDR3 employed the HTBI primer set. Via MiXCR, TCRdb re-called the multiplex PCR reads, giving one row per CDR3 protein. Here the sample spans about 660,000 distinct CDR3 sequences, approximately 42% being singletons. This clonotype has ten or more counts. Its antigen is not known. CDR3 length: 14 residues. Germline V lookup: CDR1 MNHEY, CDR2 SVGAGI. Trimming at V came to 6 bases and at J to 6 bases, leaving 5 bases not matched to a gene. The rearrangement joins TRBV6-5 to TRBJ1-4; 9 positions agree with TRBD1. The sample was peripheral blood or thyroid tissue (not recorded which). The sequence was obtained from an adult man with Graves' disease, either hyperthyroidism or ophthalmopathy (not recorded which). CDR3 bases: TGTGCCAGCAGCACGGGACAGGGTGATGAAAAACTGTTTTTT. Protein product: CASSTGQGDEKLFF.